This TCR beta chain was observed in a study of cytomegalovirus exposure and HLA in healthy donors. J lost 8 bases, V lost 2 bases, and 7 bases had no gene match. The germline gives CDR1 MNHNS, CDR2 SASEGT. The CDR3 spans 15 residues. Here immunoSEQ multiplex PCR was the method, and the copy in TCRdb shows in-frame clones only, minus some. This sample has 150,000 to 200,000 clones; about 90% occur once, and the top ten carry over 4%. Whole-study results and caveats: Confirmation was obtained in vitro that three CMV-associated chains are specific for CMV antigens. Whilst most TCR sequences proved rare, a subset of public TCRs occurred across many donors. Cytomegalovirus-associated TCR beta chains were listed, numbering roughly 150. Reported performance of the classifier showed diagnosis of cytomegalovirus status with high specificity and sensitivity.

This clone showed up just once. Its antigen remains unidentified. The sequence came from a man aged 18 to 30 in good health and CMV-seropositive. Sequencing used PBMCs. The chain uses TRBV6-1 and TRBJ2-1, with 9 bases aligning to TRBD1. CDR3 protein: CASSEPGQGSDEQFF. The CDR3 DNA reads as TGTGCCAGCAGTGAACCGGGACAGGGCAGCGATGAGCAGTTCTTC.